This is a list of T cell receptor beta chains from one sample in a study of blood T cell repertoires in COVID-19. Sequencing was performed with immunoSEQ multiplex PCR; in TCRdb, only in-frame clones are kept and a portion is missing. The sample records around 260,000 clones, approximately 86% being singletons. Source material: peripheral blood. These receptors all come from a man aged 25 to 40 with active or convalescent COVID-19. Each CDR3 is given with its conserved first and last residue. The D gene is left open where the match is weak. The size entry is marked missing in some rows and otherwise reads once, few, many or a size class.

size,V,J,D,DNA,CDR3
.,TRBV4-1,TRBJ2-1,TRBD1,TGCGCCAGCAGCCAAGCCCGGGACAGGGGCCTTTACAATGAGCAGTTCTTC,CASSQARDRGLYNEQFF
.,TRBV4-3,TRBJ2-1,TRBD2,TGCGCCAGCAGCCACTATACCGGACTAGCGGTTAATTTTGGGGATGAGCAGTTCTTC,CASSHYTGLAVNFGDEQFF
.,TRBV28,TRBJ2-5,TRBD2,TGTGCCAGCAGTTTATACGAGGCTAGCGGGGCCCAAGGTGGGAGTCGACGAGAGACCCAGTACTTC,CASSLYEASGAQGGSRRETQYF
many,TRBV6-2/TRBV6-3,TRBJ2-6,TRBD1,TGTGCCAGCAGTTACCGGGACAGTGGGGCCAACGTCCTGACTTTC,CASSYRDSGANVLTF
.,TRBV4-2,TRBJ2-7,.,TGTGCCAGCAGCCAAGATCAGGGGACCAACTACGAGCAGTACTTC,CASSQDQGTNYEQYF
many,TRBV9,TRBJ2-3,.,TGTGCCAGCAGCGTAGAGAGCCCCTGGACAGATACGCAGTATTTT,CASSVESPWTDTQYF
.,TRBV5-1,TRBJ2-3,.,TGCGCCAGCAGCCCCCAGGCCACAGATACGCAGTATTTT,CASSPQATDTQYF
.,TRBV18,TRBJ1-4,TRBD1,TGTGCCAGCTCGCCCGGCCGCCTGACAGGGCTCAATGAAAAACTGTTTTTT,CASSPGRLTGLNEKLFF
.,TRBV19,TRBJ2-6,TRBD1,TGTGCCAGTCGATTACGTTCTTCCGGGACAGAAAGTTCTGGGGCCAACGTCCTGACTTTC,CASRLRSSGTESSGANVLTF
.,TRBV11-2,TRBJ2-5,.,TGTGCCAGCAGCCGAGCAAACCAAGAGACCCAGTACTTC,CASSRANQETQYF
.,TRBV7-9,TRBJ2-7,TRBD1,TGTGCCAGCAGCTTTGGTACAGGGGGTCCCTACGAGCAGTACTTC,CASSFGTGGPYEQYF
once,TRBV19,TRBJ2-5,.,TGTGCCAGTAGTATAGATCTCTTTCCGAGTCCACAAGAGACCCAGTACTTC,CASSIDLFPSPQETQYF
.,TRBV3-1/TRBV3-2,TRBJ2-1,.,TGTGCCAGCAGCCCAGCGCAGAGGGGACGGGAGAACAATGAGCAGTTCTTC,CASSPAQRGRENNEQFF
.,TRBV29-1,TRBJ1-4,.,TGCAGCGTTGAAACAGGTCAAAAACTGTTTTTT,CSVETGQKLFF
.,TRBV4-3,TRBJ1-1,.,TGCGCCAGCAGCCAAGAGGTTCGGCAGGGATCCGTAGCTTTCTTT,CASSQEVRQGSVAFF
.,TRBV6-5,TRBJ1-1,.,TGTGCCAGCAGTTACAACAAGAACACTGAAGCTTTCTTT,CASSYNKNTEAFF
.,TRBV19,TRBJ1-4,TRBD1,TGTGCCAGTAGTATAGATTCGGGACAGCTAAATGAAAAACTGTTTTTT,CASSIDSGQLNEKLFF
.,TRBV18,TRBJ1-1,.,TGTGCCAGCTCACCACGAGTGGTCAGGATAATGACTGAAGCTTTCTTT,CASSPRVVRIMTEAFF
few,TRBV5-1,TRBJ2-7,.,TGCGCCAGCAGCTTGGAAGTTGGAGGGAAATACGAGCAGTACTTC,CASSLEVGGKYEQYF
.,TRBV19,TRBJ2-5,TRBD2,TGTGCCAGTAGTCGGACTAGCGGGGGGGCGGGAGAGACCCAGTACTTC,CASSRTSGGAGETQYF
.,TRBV5-5,TRBJ2-2,TRBD1,TGTGCCAGCAGCTCGTCCCGGGACAGGATAAACACCGGGGAGCTGTTTTTT,CASSSSRDRINTGELFF
.,TRBV19,TRBJ2-7,TRBD1,TGTGCCAGTAGCGGGACAGGAGATGGCGAGCAGTACTTC,CASSGTGDGEQYF
.,TRBV10-3,TRBJ1-2,TRBD1,TGTGCCATCACGACAGGGACAAACTATGGCTACACCTTC,CAITTGTNYGYTF
.,TRBV5-1,TRBJ2-1,.,TGCGCCAGCAGCCCACAGCCTGCCGTCGCCAATGAGCAGTTCTTC,CASSPQPAVANEQFF
.,TRBV7-7,TRBJ2-2,TRBD1,TGTGCCAGCAGCTTAGTCGGGACAGGCAACACCGGGGAGCTGTTTTTT,CASSLVGTGNTGELFF
.,TRBV6-1,TRBJ1-3,.,TGTGCCAGCAGTCCATCTGGAAACACCATATATTTT,CASSPSGNTIYF
.,TRBV2,TRBJ1-2,.,TGTGCCAGCAGTGGAACAGGGATTTGGAACTATGGCTACACCTTC,CASSGTGIWNYGYTF